The 25 T cell receptor beta chains in this list originate from one sample, sequenced in a study of blood T cell repertoires in COVID-19. Profiling relied on immunoSEQ multiplex PCR, and the TCRdb table lists in-frame clones only, not all of them. The table has 380,000 or so clones, about four fifths seen once. Source material: peripheral blood. The receptors stem from a human donor with acute or convalescent COVID-19. The donor label of this sample is uncertain.

The chain joins TRBV3-1 (or the pseudogene TRBV3-2) to TRBJ2-2, with D perhaps TRBD2 (6 bases). Trimming removed 8 bases at V and 5 bases at J, with 9 bases between. The CDR3 is 12 residues long. Germline V gene sequence: CDR1 LGHDT, CDR2 YNNKEL (reference sequence). The CDR3 reads CASAAGTGELFF. The CDR3 coding sequence is TGTGCCAGCGCGGCGGGGACCGGGGAGCTGTTTTTT.

The CDR3 here is CASSLSRGQAFF. The DNA of the CDR3 is TGTGCCAGCAGCTTGTCCAGGGGGCAAGCTTTCTTT. The rearrangement links TRBV5-4 to TRBJ1-1; TRBD1 aligns across 8 bases. CDR1 SGHNT and CDR2 YYREEE come from the germline V gene (reference sequence). With 1 base clipped from V and 9 bases from J, the junction kept 2 bases outside the gene matches. CDR3 length: 12 amino acids. The variable domain in full, completed from reference TRBV5-4 and TRBJ1-1, reads ETGVTQSPTHLIKTRGQQVTLRCSSQSGHNTVSWYQQALGQGPQFIFQYYREEENGRGNFPPRFSGLQFPNYSSELNVNALELDDSALYLCASSLSRGQAFFGQGTRLTVV.

The J gene is TRBJ1-1, the V gene TRBV7-9; TRBD1 aligns across 9 bases. Trimming at V came to 4 bases and at J to 4 bases, leaving 10 bases not matched to a gene. CDR1 and CDR2 (germline): SEHNR, FQNEAQ (reference sequence). The CDR3 runs to 16 residues. DNA for the CDR3: TGTGCCAGCAGCTCGAGGACAGGGGTAGATGGCACTGAAGCTTTCTTT. This encodes CASSSRTGVDGTEAFF.

V is TRBV4-2 and J is TRBJ1-1; D ambiguous. This CDR3 region has 16 residues. V dropped 0 bases and J dropped 8 bases, with 19 bases sitting between them. Germline CDR1 LGHNA, CDR2 YNFKEQ. The DNA of the CDR3 is TGTGCCAGCAGCCAAGAAGAGTGGTACCCGGGCGGGGAAGCTTTCTTT. Translating gives CASSQEEWYPGGEAFF.

This clone was seen a few times. J is TRBJ1-1 and V is TRBV7-8; D perhaps matches TRBD1 (5 bases). The CDR3 consists of 15 residues. The germline V gene encodes CDR1 SGHVS and CDR2 FQNEAQ. V shed 0 bases and J shed 7 bases, with 15 bases lying between them. The CDR3, as DNA: TGTGCCAGCAGCTTAGCCGAGACACGACAGAGTGAAGCTTTCTTT. Its protein is CASSLAETRQSEAFF. The full variable domain, completed using reference TRBV7-8 and TRBJ1-1, is GAGVSQSPRYKVAKRGQDVALRCDPISGHVSLFWYQQALGQGPEFLTYFQNEAQLDKSGLPSDRFFAERPEGSVSTLKIQRTQQEDSAVYLCASSLAETRQSEAFFGQGTRLTVV.

The rearrangement joins TRBV28 to TRBJ2-7; no firm D call. The V gene lost 1 base and the J gene lost 1 base, with 8 bases spanning the gap. This CDR3 has 14 residues. Germline V CDR1 and CDR2: MDHEN, SYDVKM. CDR3 bases: TGTGCCAGCAGTTTATCCGGGTTATCCTACGAGCAGTACTTC. Its translation is CASSLSGLSYEQYF. The whole variable domain, remainder taken from reference TRBV28 and TRBJ2-7, is DVKVTQSSRYLVKRTGEKVFLECVQDMDHENMFWYRQDPGLGLRLIYFSYDVKMKEKGDIPEGYSVSREKKERFSLILESASTNQTSMYLCASSLSGLSYEQYFGPGTRLTVT.

The chain recombines TRBV2 with TRBJ1-2; possibly TRBD1 for D (5 bases). Germline assignment: CDR1 SNHLY and CDR2 FYNNEI. The CDR3 has 15 amino acids. Between the trimmed V and J ends, which lost 6 bases and 5 bases, there was a span of 19 bases. The DNA of the CDR3 is TGTGCCAGCAGCGAACTGACAGAAGATCCTTATGGCTACACCTTC. Translation: CASSELTEDPYGYTF.

This clone occurred once. The chain couples TRBV6-5 to TRBJ1-2; D unresolved. Between the trimmed V and J ends, which lost 8 bases and 1 base, there was a span of 5 bases. Germline V CDR1 and CDR2: MNHEY, SVGAGI. This CDR3 has 11 residues. The CDR3 DNA is TGTGCCAGCGGCAGTAACTATGGCTACACCTTC. Translation gives CASGSNYGYTF.

The chain employs TRBV29-1 and TRBJ2-7, with 12 nucleotides matching TRBD2. The V and J ends lost 5 bases and 3 bases, in that order; junction bases with no gene match: 2. Per germline, CDR1 SQVTM and CDR2 ANQGSEA. The CDR3 length is 13 residues. CDR3 in amino acids: CSVRLAGDYEQYF. The CDR3 region has the DNA TGCAGCGTTCGACTAGCGGGGGACTACGAGCAGTACTTC.

The chain employs TRBV4-2 and TRBJ2-3, with 7 nucleotides matching TRBD2. The germline CDR1 and CDR2 sequences are LGHNA and YNFKEQ. The ends lost 0 bases at V and 1 base at J; junction bases unmatched: 7. The CDR3 totals 17 residues. CDR3 sequence (DNA): TGTGCCAGCAGCCAAGAAAGGGCGGGGGACCGCACAGATACGCAGTATTTT. Its protein is CASSQERAGDRTDTQYF.

The DNA of the CDR3 is TGCAGCGTGAGACGGACTAGCGAGAGCGAGCAGTACTTC. As protein: CSVRRTSESEQYF. The chain has TRBV29-1 and TRBJ2-7; 9 nucleotides line up with TRBD2. V was pared by 6 bases and J by 6 bases, with 9 bases of the junction left unmatched. Germline CDR1 is SQVTM and CDR2 is ANQGSEA. The CDR3 totals 13 residues.

This clone was counted only a few times. The CDR3 coding sequence is TGTGCCTGGAGAAGACGGGACAGGGACTATGGCTACACCTTC. Translating gives CAWRRRDRDYGYTF. V and J are TRBV30 and TRBJ1-2, with 9 positions matching TRBD1. Germline trimming cut 3 bases from V and 3 bases from J; bases unmatched to any gene: 5. Germline V CDR1 and CDR2: GTSNPN, SVGIG (reference sequence). The CDR3 loop spans 14 amino acids. Based on the CDR3 plus reference TRBV30 and TRBJ1-2, the full variable domain is SQTIHQWPATLVQPVGSPLSLECTVEGTSNPNLYWYRQAAGRGLQLLFYSVGIGQISSEVPQNLSASRPQDRQFILSSKKLLLSDSGFYLCAWRRRDRDYGYTFGSGTRLTVV.

This clone showed up just a few times. The genes are TRBV30 and TRBJ1-5; D is possibly TRBD1 (5 bases). Trimming pared 3 bases from V and 2 bases from J, leaving 11 bases between. Germline CDR1 and CDR2: GTSNPN and SVGIG (reference sequence). CDR3 length: 14 residues. DNA of the CDR3: TGTGCCTGGAGCCGGAGGGGTGGCAATCAGCCCCAGCATTTT. This codes for CAWSRRGGNQPQHF.

The chain uses TRBV5-1 and TRBJ2-7; TRBD1 matches 8 bases. V shed 4 bases, J shed 5 bases, and the junction held 8 bases outside the gene matches. The CDR3 consists of 14 residues. CDR1 and CDR2 from the germline V gene are SGHRS and YFSETQ. CDR3 bases: TGCGCCAGCAGCGTGTCCGGACAGGGAAACGAGCAGTACTTC. It specifies CASSVSGQGNEQYF. The variable domain in full, completed from reference TRBV5-1 and TRBJ2-7, reads KAGVTQTPRYLIKTRGQQVTLSCSPISGHRSVSWYQQTPGQGLQFLFEYFSETQRNKGNFPGRFSGRQFSNSRSEMNVSTLELGDSALYLCASSVSGQGNEQYFGPGTRLTVT.

V and J are TRBV9 and TRBJ2-2, with D hard to call. This CDR3 is built from 13 residues. From germline, CDR1 is SGDLS and CDR2 YYNGEE. Trimming stripped 3 bases from V and 5 bases from J, with 8 bases between. CDR3 region: CASSASWTGELFF. Written as DNA, the CDR3 is TGTGCCAGCAGCGCGAGTTGGACCGGGGAGCTGTTTTTT.

The chain uses TRBV11-3 and TRBJ2-5; 10 bases are shared with TRBD1. In germline, CDR1 is SGHNT, CDR2 YENEEA. The CDR3 loop spans 14 amino acids. V was pared by 4 bases and J by 5 bases, with 4 bases of the junction left unmatched. The CDR3, as DNA: TGTGCCAGCAGCTCCGGGACAGGGGTCGAGACCCAGTACTTC. The encoded protein is CASSSGTGVETQYF.

The chain recombines TRBV30 with TRBJ2-1, with a possible D match to TRBD1 (6 bases). The CDR3 loop spans 13 amino acids. The germline CDR1 and CDR2 sequences are GTSNPN and SVGIG (reference sequence). Trimming stripped 4 bases from V and 11 bases from J, with 18 bases between. CDR3 sequence (DNA): TGTGCCTGGAATCTGTGGGGGCAAATGAAGCAGTTCTTC. It is translated as CAWNLWGQMKQFF.

This chain uses TRBV3-1 (or the pseudogene TRBV3-2) with TRBJ1-1; D unresolved. The V gene's germline CDR1 is LGHDT and CDR2 YNNKEL (reference sequence). With 3 bases removed from V and 6 bases from J, the gap between germline ends came to 8 bases. This CDR3 region has 12 residues. This chain's CDR3 is CASSHSFAEAFF. The CDR3 DNA follows: TGTGCCAGCAGCCATTCCTTCGCTGAAGCTTTCTTT.

The rearrangement uses TRBV11-2 and TRBJ1-6; D is undetermined. Trimming took off 8 bases at V and 6 bases at J, with 14 bases between the two ends. Germline V gene lookup returns CDR1 SGHAT and CDR2 FQNNGV. The CDR3 extends over 14 amino acids. CDR3 amino acids: CASGYRRSNSPLHF. The CDR3 nucleotides read TGTGCCAGCGGCTACCGGCGGAGTAATTCACCCCTCCACTTT.

In its sample, this clone was seen a few times. This sequence joins TRBV19 and TRBJ1-1; no clear D gene. Germline V CDR1 and CDR2: LNHDA, SQIVND (reference sequence). The CDR3 extends over 14 amino acids. V was pared by 6 bases and J by 1 base, with 12 bases between. The CDR3 DNA follows: TGTGCCAGTAGGAGAACCGGGAAGAACACTGAAGCTTTCTTT. It is translated as CASRRTGKNTEAFF.

The V gene is TRBV28, the J gene TRBJ1-2; D unclear. This CDR3 has 13 amino acids. CDR1 and CDR2 from the germline V gene are MDHEN and SYDVKM. V was shortened by 6 bases and J by 4 bases, with 12 bases between the two germline ends. The CDR3 DNA reads as TGTGCCAGCAGCGTCAGTAGCGCCTATGGCTACACCTTC. The encoded protein is CASSVSSAYGYTF.

The chain carries TRBV7-9 and TRBJ1-4; D is ambiguous. The CDR3 sequence is 14 residues long. Germline loops: CDR1 SEHNR, CDR2 FQNEAQ (reference sequence). With 3 bases removed from V and 5 bases from J, the gap between germline ends came to 10 bases. The CDR3 spells CASSFGVINEKLFF. The CDR3 DNA reads as TGTGCCAGCAGCTTCGGGGTCATAAATGAAAAACTGTTTTTT.

The rearrangement uses TRBV18 and TRBJ1-3; D is unclear. V was clipped by 2 bases and J by 0 bases, with 5 bases between them. CDR1 is KGHSH, CDR2 LQKENI, per germline. CDR3 size: 14 residues. CDR3 in amino acids: CASSPSGSGNTIYF. CDR3 in DNA: TGTGCCAGCTCACCATCAGGCTCTGGAAACACCATATATTTT.

This chain joins TRBV3-1 (or the pseudogene TRBV3-2) and TRBJ2-1; 11 bases line up with TRBD2. CDR1 is LGHDT and CDR2 is YNNKEL in the germline V gene (reference sequence). Unmatched junction bases numbered 8, after V lost 1 base and J lost 9 bases. This CDR3 spans 16 amino acids. Here the CDR3 DNA reads TGTGCCAGCAGCCAAGTTAGCGGGGGGGCTAAGGGTGAGCAGTTCTTC. Protein: CASSQVSGGAKGEQFF.

The genes are TRBV25-1 and TRBJ2-5; 10 bases line up with TRBD1. Germline V gene data show CDR1 as MGHDK and CDR2 as SYGVNS. The V gene end was trimmed by 1 base and the J gene end by 5 bases; junction bases not matched to a gene: 4. CDR3 length: 15 amino acids. The CDR3 DNA is TGTGCCAGCAGTGAATCCCGGACAGGGGGGGAGACCCAGTACTTC. Translating gives CASSESRTGGETQYF.